This T cell receptor (beta chain) was observed in a study of cytomegalovirus exposure and HLA in healthy donors. Researchers ran the PCR with 60 Vbeta and 13 Jbeta primers. Profiled with immunoSEQ multiplex PCR; TCRdb holds only in-frame clones, not every one. The repertoire consists of fewer than 140,000 clones, with less than 85% occurring once and the leading ten covering around 3.4%. Germline assignment: CDR1 SGHTA and CDR2 FQGNSA. There are 15 residues in the CDR3. V dropped 5 bases and J dropped 12; count of bases not matched to a gene: 8. J is TRBJ2-1 and V is TRBV7-2; the match to TRBD2 covers 15 bases. The sample was PBMCs. This clonotype originated in a man in his 60s in good health and CMV-seronegative. CDR3 amino acids: CASSLGLAGGQRQFF. CDR3 bases: TGTGCCAGCAGCCTAGGACTAGCGGGGGGGCAACGGCAGTTCTTC.